Described below is a single TCR beta chain sequence and its context. Its antigen is unidentified. Researchers ran the PCR with 60 Vbeta and 13 Jbeta primers. The data were produced by immunoSEQ multiplex PCR, yet TCRdb's version contains in-frame clones alone and is incomplete. In total, the table holds about 190,000 clones. This sample stems from a study of cytomegalovirus exposure and HLA in healthy donors. Study summary: One earlier analysis, a look at roughly 180 million T cells, found roughly 110 million unique TCR beta sequences. Study-wide findings and caveats: A later analysis linked a missense DCLRE1C variant to TCR beta V- and J-gene trimming. Highly shared sequence variants in one cluster were likely a sequencing artifact.

Each donor was nominally healthy when sampled (though unrecorded immune exposures were likely). The CDR3 consists of 15 residues. CDR1 is SGHVS and CDR2 is FQNEAQ in the germline V gene. Trimming cost V 5 bases and J 4 bases; bases outside gene matches: 7. This sequence was found in a man in his thirties or forties in good health and CMV-seronegative. Sequencing was carried out using PBMCs. V and J are TRBV7-8 and TRBJ1-3; TRBD1 matches 8 bases. In DNA form, the CDR3 reads TGTGCCAGCAGCCCCCAGGGGGCAGGCGGAAACACCATATATTTT. Translating gives CASSPQGAGGNTIYF.